The source of this T cell receptor (beta chain) is a study of CD8+CD57+ T cells in acquired aplastic anemia. Germline lookup yields CDR1 MNHNS and CDR2 SASEGT. Trimming took 5 bases from V and 3 from J; bases not matched to a gene: 9. CDR3 size: 17 residues. Template material for TCR beta VDJ and CDR3 profiling consisted of genomic DNA. TCRdb reanalysed the reads using MiXCR and keeps one entry per CDR3 protein. The sample shows 450,000 to 600,000 distinct CDR3 sequences, around 33% of them seen only once. All patients picked for sequencing had shown, by flow cytometry, an expansion of CD8+CD57+ cells. Among the patients, none had received any therapy at the time of blood sampling.

Material: sorted CD4+, CD8+, or CD8+CD57+ T cells (not recorded which) from PBMCs. The V and J genes are TRBV6-1 and TRBJ1-4; 10 bases line up with TRBD1. This clonotype was obtained from a human donor with aplastic anemia. CDR3 residues: CASSRGPDRGPNEKLFF. The CDR3 region has the DNA TGTGCCAGCAGTAGAGGACCCGACAGGGGGCCTAATGAAAAACTGTTTTTT.